These 20 T cell receptor beta chains originate from one sample sequenced in a study of Ad26.COV2.S vaccination and SARS-CoV-2 variants. Treatment denoted: some 20 received Ad26.COV2.S at low or high dose, single or two shots; 5 received placebo; per-sample allocation not given. The samples date from day 63 after the first vaccine or placebo injection. Some clones are missing from TCRdb's copy, which holds only in-frame ones; the method was immunoSEQ multiplex PCR. The sample includes some 410,000 clones, roughly 90% seen only once; the top ten take 1.5% to 2%. This specimen was peripheral blood, taken in a trial of Ad26.COV2.S vaccine versus placebo. Every receptor here comes from a person aged 18-65 years who received the Ad26.COV2.S COVID-19 vaccine or a placebo.

This chain links TRBV6-5 with TRBJ1-1; D unclear. The CDR3 runs 14 residues. The germline gives CDR1 MNHEY, CDR2 SVGAGI. V lost 6 bases to trimming and J lost 5 bases, with 16 bases between them. Here the CDR3 DNA reads TGTGCCAGCAGCACCGACGGGGTAAGAACTGAAGCTTTCTTT. This gives the protein CASSTDGVRTEAFF.

The J gene is TRBJ1-5, the V gene TRBV29-1; D possibly corresponds to TRBD1 (5 bases). This CDR3 contains 13 residues. Germline CDR1 reads SQVTM; CDR2 reads ANQGSEA. With 4 bases removed from V and 11 bases from J, the gap between germline ends came to 18 bases. The CDR3 bases are TGCAGCGTTGGCCAGGGCGGATCGTCAGCCCAGCATTTT. It yields the protein CSVGQGGSSAQHF.

The chain couples TRBV19 to TRBJ2-7; 9 bases align to TRBD1. Looked up from germline, CDR1 is LNHDA and CDR2 is SQIVND (reference sequence). After removal of 0 bases from V and 6 bases from J, the junction contained 9 bases not matched to a gene. CDR3 length equals 16 residues. CDR3 nucleotide sequence: TGTGCCAGTAGTATAGAGGCAACAGGGGGCGAGTTCGAGCAGTACTTC. Amino acid sequence: CASSIEATGGEFEQYF.

V and J are TRBV19 and TRBJ2-3; D call uncertain. Germline CDR1 and CDR2: LNHDA and SQIVND (reference sequence). CDR3 length: 14 amino acids. Trimming left V 5 bases short and J 2 bases short, with 11 bases between. The CDR3 DNA follows: TGTGCCAGTAGTCTGAGGACGTTCACAGATACGCAGTATTTT. It is translated as CASSLRTFTDTQYF. The full variable domain, rest sourced from reference TRBV19 and TRBJ2-3, is DGGITQSPKYLFRKEGQNVTLSCEQNLNHDAMYWYRQDPGQGLRLIYYSQIVNDFQKGDIAEGYSVSREKKESFPLTVTSAQKNPTAFYLCASSLRTFTDTQYFGPGTRLTVL.

On this clone itself: At the DNA level, this CDR3 is encoded by other sequences in the same sample as well. V usage is TRBV7-9 and J usage is TRBJ1-5; D not resolved. This CDR3 contains 13 residues. Trimming removed 6 bases from V and 0 bases from J, with 6 bases in between. Germline-derived CDR1 and CDR2 are SEHNR and FQNEAQ (reference sequence). CDR3 sequence reads: CASSQGSNQPQHF. The CDR3 coding sequence is TGTGCCAGCAGTCAAGGTAGCAATCAGCCCCAGCATTTT. The full variable domain, rest sourced from reference TRBV7-9 and TRBJ1-5, is DTGVSQNPRHKITKRGQNVTFRCDPISEHNRLYWYRQTLGQGPEFLTYFQNEAQLEKSRLLSDRFSAERPKGSFSTLEIQRTEQGDSAMYLCASSQGSNQPQHFGDGTRLSIL.

This chain uses TRBV29-1 with TRBJ1-5, with D tentatively TRBD1 (5 bases). Germline loops: CDR1 SQVTM, CDR2 ANQGSEA. The V end was cut by 7 bases, the J end by 3 bases, with 16 bases between. The CDR3 runs 14 residues. CDR3 nucleotides: TGCAGCGCCACCGGGACGGGATACAATCAGCCCCAGCATTTT. Translating it yields CSATGTGYNQPQHF.

The chain carries TRBV6-5 and TRBJ1-1, with D hard to call. There are 15 residues in the CDR3. V lost 3 bases, J lost 0 bases, and 11 bases lay in between. Germline CDR1 reads MNHEY; CDR2 reads SVGAGI. The CDR3 sequence is CASSYSELLNTEAFF. The CDR3 DNA reads as TGTGCCAGCAGTTATTCGGAACTTTTGAACACTGAAGCTTTCTTT.

The chain couples TRBV11-2 to TRBJ2-3; 13 bases match TRBD2. The V and J ends lost 5 bases and 11 bases, in that order; junction bases with no gene match: 7. Germline V gene lookup returns CDR1 SGHAT and CDR2 FQNNGV. The CDR3 sequence is 14 residues long. CDR3 in DNA: TGTGCCAGCAGCCACGGGACTAGCGGGGTTGTGCAGTATTTT. It codes for CASSHGTSGVVQYF.

The genes are TRBV14 and TRBJ2-1; TRBD2 is a possible D gene (5 bases). The germline V gene encodes CDR1 SGHDN and CDR2 FVKESK. V lost 2 bases and J 4 bases, leaving 15 bases between the germline ends. The CDR3 sequence is 16 residues long. The CDR3 coding sequence is TGTGCCAGCAGCCAATGGGCTAGCCCCCCTTACAATGAGCAGTTCTTC. Translating it yields CASSQWASPPYNEQFF.

The chain employs TRBV24-1 and TRBJ2-1; no clear D gene. The length of the CDR3 is 12 residues. V was trimmed by 0 bases and J by 6 bases, leaving 2 bases between them. Germline CDR1 reads KGHDR; CDR2 reads SFDVKD. CDR3 coding DNA: TGTGCCACCAGTGATTTGCGCAATGAGCAGTTCTTC. This gives the protein CATSDLRNEQFF.

V usage is TRBV15 and J usage is TRBJ1-2; D is uncertain. The CDR3 has 14 amino acids. The germline V and J ends were trimmed by 4 bases and 4 bases, with 13 bases remaining between them. Germline V CDR1 and CDR2: LNHNV, YYDKDF (reference sequence). CDR3 protein: CATSTPEGGYGYTF. The CDR3 nucleotides read TGTGCCACCAGCACCCCCGAGGGCGGCTATGGCTACACCTTC.

The J gene is TRBJ1-5, the V gene TRBV15; weak D call: TRBD1 (5 bases). The V and J ends lost 0 bases and 4 bases respectively, with 22 bases between them. CDR3 length: 19 residues. Looked up from germline, CDR1 is LNHNV and CDR2 is YYDKDF (reference sequence). CDR3 protein: CATSRDRGDGNRRNQPQHF. Written as DNA, the CDR3 is TGTGCCACCAGCAGAGATAGGGGCGACGGGAACCGACGAAATCAGCCCCAGCATTTT. Full variable domain (outside the CDR3, taken from reference TRBV15 and TRBJ1-5): DAMVIQNPRYQVTQFGKPVTLSCSQTLNHNVMYWYQQKSSQAPKLLFHYYDKDFNNEADTPDNFQSRRPNTSFCFLDIRSPGLGDTAMYLCATSRDRGDGNRRNQPQHFGDGTRLSIL.

The chain has TRBV6-1 and TRBJ2-2; D is possibly TRBD1 (6 bases). Germline CDR1 MNHNS, CDR2 SASEGT. The CDR3 is 17 residues long. Trimming stripped 3 bases from V and 0 bases from J, with 14 bases between. The CDR3: CASSDIKWGPNTGELFF. DNA for the CDR3: TGTGCCAGCAGTGATATTAAGTGGGGGCCGAACACCGGGGAGCTGTTTTTT.

This rearrangement joins TRBV7-9 to TRBJ1-1; D call uncertain. Trimming cost V 2 bases and J 0 bases, with 7 bases left between them. The V gene's germline CDR1 is SEHNR and CDR2 FQNEAQ (reference sequence). This CDR3 comprises 14 residues. CDR3 loop: CASSLQVMNTEAFF. For the CDR3, the DNA is TGTGCCAGCAGCTTACAAGTAATGAACACTGAAGCTTTCTTT. Drawing the rest from reference TRBV7-9 and TRBJ1-1, the complete variable domain is DTGVSQNPRHKITKRGQNVTFRCDPISEHNRLYWYRQTLGQGPEFLTYFQNEAQLEKSRLLSDRFSAERPKGSFSTLEIQRTEQGDSAMYLCASSLQVMNTEAFFGQGTRLTVV.

The gene calls are TRBV18 and TRBJ2-7; 10 bases align to TRBD2. The V segment lost 3 bases and the J segment 3 bases; nucleotides outside the gene matches: 8. Germline values: CDR1 KGHSH, CDR2 LQKENI. The CDR3 covers 16 residues. The CDR3 spells CASSPPLAGVGYEQYF. For the CDR3, the DNA is TGTGCCAGCTCACCGCCCCTAGCGGGGGTAGGCTACGAGCAGTACTTC.

The chain employs TRBV10-1 and TRBJ2-1; 11 positions agree with TRBD2. This CDR3 contains 16 residues. V lost 5 bases to trimming and J lost 7 bases; unmatched junction nucleotides: 10. Looked up from germline, CDR1 is WNHNN and CDR2 is SYGVQD (reference sequence). CDR3 sequence (DNA): TGCGCCAGCAGTCCTTACGCGACTAGCGGGATAAATGAGCAGTTCTTC. Its translation is CASSPYATSGINEQFF.

The chain links TRBV18 to TRBJ1-1; TRBD1 matches at 7 bases. The germline V gene has CDR1 KGHSH and CDR2 LQKENI. The CDR3 covers 15 residues. Unmatched junction bases numbered 10, after V lost 2 bases and J lost 7 bases. Here the CDR3 DNA reads TGTGCCAGCTCACCATCGACAGGGTTGGAGGGTGAAGCTTTCTTT. This gives the protein CASSPSTGLEGEAFF.

V usage is TRBV6-5 and J usage is TRBJ1-5; no definite D call. V lost 6 bases and J lost 0, with 6 bases in between. Germline CDR1 and CDR2: MNHEY and SVGAGI. The length of the CDR3 is 13 residues. CDR3 nucleotide sequence: TGTGCCAGCAGGGATTATAGCAATCAGCCCCAGCATTTT. Protein product: CASRDYSNQPQHF.

About this clone: Its ends do not fully match the called genes, so a read error is possible. The V and J genes are TRBV6-2 or TRBV6-3 and TRBJ2-3; no firm D call. The CDR3 is made up of 10 amino acids. Looked up from germline, CDR1 is MNHEY and CDR2 is SVGEGT. The CDR3 nucleotides are TGTGCCAGCAGTTTGTGCCGATGGCATTTT. Its protein is CASSLCRWHF.

V usage is TRBV4-1 and J usage is TRBJ2-7; 15 positions match TRBD2. Germline lookup yields CDR1 MGHRA and CDR2 YSYEKL. This CDR3 comprises 15 residues. Germline trimming cut 5 bases from V and 4 bases from J; bases unmatched to any gene: 3. The CDR3 sequence is CASSGTSGGIYEQYF. The CDR3 DNA follows: TGCGCCAGCAGCGGGACTAGCGGGGGGATATACGAGCAGTACTTC.